The clone carrying this T cell receptor beta chain was observed a handful of times. The target antigen is unknown. The length of the CDR3 is 15 residues. Trimming took 0 bases from V and 4 from J; bases not matched to a gene: 4. Germline CDR1 is DFQATT and CDR2 is SNEGSKA (reference sequence). It was by quantitative 5'-RACE with molecular barcodes that TCR beta libraries were made. TCRdb recomputed calls from the 5' RACE reads with MiXCR, one row per CDR3 protein. The sample lists around 180,000 distinct CDR3 sequences; over 10% were seen once. These data originate in a study of CD8 T cells in ankylosing spondylitis. General study results and limits: In ankylosing spondylitis blood, a motif of eight highly homologous TCR beta variants appeared characteristic.

This chain links TRBV20-1 with TRBJ2-1; 9 bases align to TRBD2. The sequence came from a female donor with ankylosing spondylitis or in good health (not recorded which). Sequencing used blood, either unsorted or a sorted T cell fraction (not recorded which). In DNA, the CDR3 is TGCAGTGCTAGAGATCCTAGCGGGACGTACAATGAGCAGTTCTTC. Its protein is CSARDPSGTYNEQFF.